Listed here are 2 T cell receptor beta chains from one sample, sequenced in a study of OX40 agonist ivuxolimab in advanced cancers. Repertoires were generated with immunoSEQ multiplex PCR, while TCRdb's copy carries only in-frame clones and drops some. The sample has fewer than 110,000 clones; 80% to 95% are singletons. Sequences were derived from CD4+ or CD8+ T cells sorted from blood, sampled in a trial of the OX40 agonist ivuxolimab. The receptors originated from an adult with an advanced solid tumor such as melanoma, head and neck, liver or kidney cancer.

The chain joins TRBV28 to TRBJ2-4, with D unclear. This CDR3 spans 12 amino acids. Germline V lookup: CDR1 MDHEN, CDR2 SYDVKM. V gave up 2 bases and J gave up 8 bases, with 7 bases separating them. CDR3 nucleotide sequence: TGTGCCAGCAGTTTAAATCGGGACATTCAGTACTTC. Translating gives CASSLNRDIQYF. The complete variable domain, with remaining parts taken from reference TRBV28 and TRBJ2-4, reads DVKVTQSSRYLVKRTGEKVFLECVQDMDHENMFWYRQDPGLGLRLIYFSYDVKMKEKGDIPEGYSVSREKKERFSLILESASTNQTSMYLCASSLNRDIQYFGAGTRLSVL.

This clone was counted once. The chain couples TRBV6-1 to TRBJ2-3; 14 bases fit TRBD2. The CDR3 has 15 amino acids. The germline gives CDR1 MNHNS, CDR2 SASEGT. The V and J ends lost 5 bases and 5 bases, in that order; junction bases with no gene match: 3. The CDR3 bases are TGTGCCAGCAGTCAGGGACTAGCGGGAGAAGATACGCAGTATTTT. Protein: CASSQGLAGEDTQYF.